The TCR beta chain under discussion was sequenced for a study of blood T cell repertoires in COVID-19. Whole-study context: Samples of COVID-19 (acute and convalescent) were obtained from the United States, Italy and Spain.

Authors' analysis steps: Amplified reference gene primers provided the basis for estimating nucleated cell counts. Using immunoSEQ multiplex PCR, the repertoire was profiled, and TCRdb retains in-frame clones only, with some absent. The V and J calls and clone size are taken from that table; D and trimming were inferred from the DNA. Of 130,000 to 150,000 clones listed, roughly 87% are singletons. The CDR3 has 12 residues. Trimming removed 8 bases at V and 1 base at J, with 11 bases between. Germline V CDR1 and CDR2: GTSNPN, SVGIG (reference sequence). The source is a man aged 65-85 years with acute or convalescent COVID-19. Input material: peripheral blood. The chain carries TRBV30 and TRBJ1-1; D is uncertain. The CDR3 coding sequence is TGTGCCCGCGGCATTGGGAACACTGAAGCTTTCTTT. Amino acid sequence: CARGIGNTEAFF.